The sequence of this TCR beta chain was determined in a study of blood T cell repertoires in COVID-19. Trimming left V 3 bases short and J 8 bases short, with 10 bases between. The CDR3 consists of 12 residues. Assay: immunoSEQ multiplex PCR; the TCRdb copy retains only in-frame clones and omits some. The profile shows fewer than 400,000 clones, 92% of them singletons. The sequence derives from a woman under 40 who had recovered from COVID-19. The J gene is TRBJ1-2, the V gene TRBV12-3 or TRBV12-4; no definite D call. The sequenced material came from PBMCs or T cells enriched from blood (not recorded which). This CDR3 is CASSFTSRGYTF. For the CDR3, the DNA is TGTGCCAGCAGTTTTACCTCGAGGGGCTACACCTTC.